This T cell receptor (beta chain) was sequenced for a study of cytomegalovirus exposure and HLA in healthy donors. Study outcomes and limitations: Reports described diagnosis of cytomegalovirus status by the classifier as highly specific and sensitive. Judged likely to be a sequencing artifact was a cluster of highly shared sequence variants. Beyond CMV serostatus, there was no information to go on about immune exposure. Compared with the roughly 700-donor mean, an Asian-associated ancestry cluster reportedly had fewer N-insertions, according to a later analysis.

To note about this clone: Its specificity is not known.

This PCR relied on a set of 60 Vbeta primers and 13 Jbeta primers. Clones were sequenced by immunoSEQ multiplex PCR, and TCRdb holds only the in-frame ones, with some missing. Of 110,000 to 150,000 clones listed, more than 75% are singletons. The CDR3 runs to 14 residues. Per germline, CDR1 KGHSH and CDR2 LQKENI. The J segment lost 2 bases and the V segment lost 3 bases, leaving 3 bases of the junction unmatched. This chain connects TRBV18 to TRBJ2-5; TRBD2 aligns across 7 bases. The receptor comes from a female donor in good health and CMV-seronegative. The sequencing sample was made of PBMCs. CDR3 in amino acids: CASSPLGGQETQYF. The DNA for the CDR3 is TGTGCCAGCTCACCTCTCGGGGGGCAAGAGACCCAGTACTTC.